The text below deals with one TCR beta chain. This CDR3 is also generated by other DNA sequences in the sample. Unmatched junction bases numbered 3, after V lost 5 bases and J lost 0 bases. CDR3 length: 14 residues. Looked up from germline, CDR1 is LNHDA and CDR2 is SQIVND (reference sequence). The data were obtained in a study of cytomegalovirus exposure and HLA in healthy donors. Both 60 Vbeta primers and 13 Jbeta primers went into the PCR. Repertoires were generated with immunoSEQ multiplex PCR, while TCRdb's copy carries only in-frame clones and drops some. The sample shows under 250,000 clones, around 86% of them seen only once.

The TCR sequence derives from a woman in her 40s in good health and CMV-seronegative. The sample was PBMCs. The rearrangement joins TRBV19 to TRBJ2-7; 8 nucleotides match TRBD1. The CDR3 region is CASSPTGGSYEQYF. The CDR3 DNA sequence: TGTGCCAGTAGTCCAACAGGGGGCTCCTACGAGCAGTACTTC.